This T cell receptor (beta chain) originates from a study of OX40 agonist ivuxolimab in advanced cancers. Study context: An agonistic anti-OX40 (CD134) antibody, ivuxolimab, was used to treat the patients. Partial responses were seen in three patients, one with hepatocellular carcinoma and two with cutaneous melanoma. The study, taken as a whole, reports: Expanded clones were, on average, more numerous in CD8+ T cells than in CD4+. Expanded peripheral T-cell antigen specificity went undetermined.

Concerning this clone itself: Its specificity is not known.

Measured with immunoSEQ multiplex PCR; TCRdb has only the in-frame clones, and not every one. The sample records approximately 84,000 clones, 75% to 95% being singletons. The starting material was CD4+ or CD8+ T cells sorted from blood, obtained in a trial of the OX40 agonist ivuxolimab. The receptor's source is an adult with an advanced solid tumor such as melanoma, head and neck, liver or kidney cancer.

The CDR3 nucleotides read TGTGCCAGCAGAGAGGTAGCGCTCGACGAGCAGTACTTC. It encodes CASREVALDEQYF. The genes are TRBV28 and TRBJ2-7; D perhaps matches TRBD2 (5 bases). The germline CDR1 and CDR2 sequences are MDHEN and SYDVKM. This CDR3 contains 13 residues. V dropped 6 bases and J dropped 5 bases, with 14 bases sitting between them.